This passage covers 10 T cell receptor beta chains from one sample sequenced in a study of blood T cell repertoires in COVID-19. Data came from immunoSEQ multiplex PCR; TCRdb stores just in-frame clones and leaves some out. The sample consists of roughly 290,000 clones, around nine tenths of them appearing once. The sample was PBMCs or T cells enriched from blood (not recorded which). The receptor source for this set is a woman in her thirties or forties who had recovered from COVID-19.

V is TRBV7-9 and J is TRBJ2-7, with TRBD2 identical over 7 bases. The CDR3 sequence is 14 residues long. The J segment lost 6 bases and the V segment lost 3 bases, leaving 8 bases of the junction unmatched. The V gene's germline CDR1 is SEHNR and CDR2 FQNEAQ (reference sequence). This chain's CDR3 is CASSLGGSFPEQYF. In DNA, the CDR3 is TGTGCCAGCAGCTTGGGCGGGAGTTTCCCCGAGCAGTACTTC.

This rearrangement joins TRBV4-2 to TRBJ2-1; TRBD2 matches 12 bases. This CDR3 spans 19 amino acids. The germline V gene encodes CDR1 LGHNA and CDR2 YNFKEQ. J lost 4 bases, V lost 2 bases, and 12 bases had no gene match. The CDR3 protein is CASSQSAFRTSGTYNEQFF. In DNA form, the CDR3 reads TGTGCCAGCAGCCAATCCGCTTTTCGGACTAGCGGGACTTACAATGAGCAGTTCTTC.

The CDR3 loop reads CASSHRDRGLGNEQFF. In DNA, the CDR3 is TGCGCCAGCAGCCACCGGGACAGGGGTCTCGGGAATGAGCAGTTCTTC. V is TRBV4-1 and J is TRBJ2-1, with 10 bases identical to TRBD1. The junction had 9 bases not matched to a gene; V was cut back by 3 bases and J by 7 bases. Germline V gives CDR1 MGHRA, CDR2 YSYEKL. The CDR3 totals 16 residues.

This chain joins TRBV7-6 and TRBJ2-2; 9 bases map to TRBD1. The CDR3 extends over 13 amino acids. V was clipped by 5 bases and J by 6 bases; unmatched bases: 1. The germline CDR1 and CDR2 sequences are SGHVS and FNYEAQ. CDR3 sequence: CASSRQGAGELFF. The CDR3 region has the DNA TGTGCCAGCAGCCGACAGGGGGCCGGGGAGCTGTTTTTT. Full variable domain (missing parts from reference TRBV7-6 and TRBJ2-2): GAGVSQSPRYKVTKRGQDVALRCDPISGHVSLYWYRQALGQGPEFLTYFNYEAQQDKSGLPNDRFSAERPEGSISTLTIQRTEQRDSAMYRCASSRQGAGELFFGEGSRLTVL.

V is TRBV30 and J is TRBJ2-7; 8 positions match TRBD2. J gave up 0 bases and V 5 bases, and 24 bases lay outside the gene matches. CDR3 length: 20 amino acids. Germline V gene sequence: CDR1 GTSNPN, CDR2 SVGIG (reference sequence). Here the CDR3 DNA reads TGTGCCTGGGATCCGGGACCGAAAATGACAGGACTAGCCTTCTCCTACGAGCAGTACTTC. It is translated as CAWDPGPKMTGLAFSYEQYF.

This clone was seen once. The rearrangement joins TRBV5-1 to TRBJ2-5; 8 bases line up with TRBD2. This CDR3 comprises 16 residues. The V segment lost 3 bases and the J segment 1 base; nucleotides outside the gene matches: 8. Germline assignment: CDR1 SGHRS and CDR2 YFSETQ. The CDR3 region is CASSSLAGGSQETQYF. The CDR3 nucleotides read TGCGCCAGCAGCTCTCTAGCGGGCGGGAGCCAAGAGACCCAGTACTTC.

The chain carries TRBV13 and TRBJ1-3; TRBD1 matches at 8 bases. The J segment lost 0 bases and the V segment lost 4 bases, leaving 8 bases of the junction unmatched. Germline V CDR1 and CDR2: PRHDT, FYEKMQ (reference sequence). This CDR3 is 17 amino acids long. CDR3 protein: CASSSLQGVNSGNTIYF. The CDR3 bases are TGTGCCAGCAGCTCATTACAGGGGGTGAACTCTGGAAACACCATATATTTT.

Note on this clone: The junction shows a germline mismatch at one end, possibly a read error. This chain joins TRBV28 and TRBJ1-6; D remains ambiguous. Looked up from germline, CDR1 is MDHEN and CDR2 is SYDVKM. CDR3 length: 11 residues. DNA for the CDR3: TGTGCCAGCAGTTTAGCCGACTCCTATTTCTTT. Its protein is CASSLADSYFF.

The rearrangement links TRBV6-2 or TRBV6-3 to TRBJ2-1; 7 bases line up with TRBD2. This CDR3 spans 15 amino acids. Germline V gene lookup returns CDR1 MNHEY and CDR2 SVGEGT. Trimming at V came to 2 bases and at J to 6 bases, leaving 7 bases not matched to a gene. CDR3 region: CASSYALGGSNEQFF. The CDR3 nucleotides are TGTGCCAGCAGTTACGCTCTTGGCGGGAGCAATGAGCAGTTCTTC.

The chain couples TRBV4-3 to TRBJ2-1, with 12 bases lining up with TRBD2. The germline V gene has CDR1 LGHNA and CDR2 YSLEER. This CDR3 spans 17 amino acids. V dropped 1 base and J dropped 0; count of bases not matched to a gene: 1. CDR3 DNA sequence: TGCGCCAGCAGCCAAGGGACTAGCGGGGCCTCCTACAATGAGCAGTTCTTC. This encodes CASSQGTSGASYNEQFF.